Below, 6 T cell receptor beta chains from the same sample are listed, as sequenced in a study of graft-versus-host responses after intestinal transplantation. The method was immunoSEQ multiplex PCR; TCRdb's version includes in-frame clones alone and lacks a portion of them. The sample consists of around 88,000 clones, 75% to 90% of them appearing once. Antigens for these TCRs are unknown. Specimen: unstimulated CD8+ T cells sorted from spleen or lymph node cells, collected before intestinal transplant. These receptors all come from a human donor who received an intestinal transplant.

The chain is built from TRBV6-5 and TRBJ2-3; 8 nucleotides line up with TRBD2. Unmatched junction bases numbered 4, after V lost 5 bases and J lost 0 bases. The CDR3 loop spans 15 amino acids. Germline loops: CDR1 MNHEY, CDR2 SVGAGI. This CDR3 reads CASSLGGASTDTQYF. In DNA, the CDR3 is TGTGCCAGCAGTCTCGGGGGGGCCAGCACAGATACGCAGTATTTT.

The rearrangement uses TRBV4-1 and TRBJ1-2, with 9 bases fitting TRBD1. Germline CDR1 is MGHRA and CDR2 is YSYEKL. The CDR3 totals 16 residues. Trimming cost V 1 base and J 4 bases; bases outside gene matches: 7. CDR3: CASSQGGAGQGYGYTF. Here the CDR3 DNA reads TGCGCCAGCAGCCAAGGAGGGGCGGGACAGGGCTATGGCTACACCTTC.

This sequence joins TRBV7-9 and TRBJ2-3; no clear D. This CDR3 comprises 15 residues. Germline-derived CDR1 and CDR2 are SEHNR and FQNEAQ (reference sequence). Trimming shortened V by 2 bases and J by 1 base, and 10 bases separated the two germline ends. CDR3: CASSLPRIGTDTQYF. CDR3 coding DNA: TGTGCCAGCAGCTTACCGCGGATCGGCACAGATACGCAGTATTTT. Supplemented by reference TRBV7-9 and TRBJ2-3, the full variable domain reads DTGVSQNPRHKITKRGQNVTFRCDPISEHNRLYWYRQTLGQGPEFLTYFQNEAQLEKSRLLSDRFSAERPKGSFSTLEIQRTEQGDSAMYLCASSLPRIGTDTQYFGPGTRLTVL.

This chain uses TRBV30 with TRBJ1-5; maybe TRBD1 (6 bases). Germline CDR1 is GTSNPN and CDR2 is SVGIG (reference sequence). Trimming pared 3 bases from V and 9 bases from J, leaving 18 bases between. CDR3 size: 14 residues. The CDR3 bases are TGTGCCTGGAGCGCGGAGACAGGCGCCGGGCCCCAGCATTTT. Translating it yields CAWSAETGAGPQHF.

In its sample, this clone was seen a few times. The chain links TRBV27 to TRBJ1-2; D is possibly TRBD1 (6 bases). The V gene lost 0 bases and the J gene lost 6 bases, with 14 bases spanning the gap. Germline CDR1 reads MNHEY; CDR2 reads SMNVEV (reference sequence). This CDR3 has 15 residues. CDR3 nucleotides: TGTGCCAGCAGTTTATCACCCGGGGCAGGGGATGGCTACACCTTC. The encoded protein is CASSLSPGAGDGYTF.

The chain joins TRBV7-3 to TRBJ2-5, with TRBD2 matching 11 bases. The CDR3 is made up of 15 amino acids. With V trimmed by 5 bases and J by 6 bases, 8 bases remained unmatched. Per the germline V gene, CDR1 is SGHTA and CDR2 is FQGTGA. CDR3 sequence reads: CASSLSGTSGQTQYF. The DNA for the CDR3 is TGTGCCAGCAGCCTGAGTGGGACTAGCGGACAGACCCAGTACTTC.